This entry concerns a single T cell receptor (beta chain). Its antigen is unidentified. This record belongs to a study of blood T cells in healthy people across ages. General study findings and limits: Comparison with aged donors showed that long-lived donors had more naive CD4+ cells and higher diversity.

Germline CDR1 reads SGHRS; CDR2 reads YFSETQ. The CDR3 has 16 residues. Trimming removed 1 base from V and 5 bases from J, with 15 bases in between. Every donor provided roughly 9.1 milliliters of peripheral blood. Samples had at least 7 million PBMCs isolated from them. A second PCR, run for about 7 to 12 cycles, used a sample-barcoded 5' primer plus a J-beta primer mix. Through a template-switch adaptor with 12 random nucleotides, each cDNA molecule received a tag. Using its own MiXCR run on the 5' RACE reads, TCRdb lists one record per CDR3 protein. This sample has around 2 million distinct CDR3 sequences; approximately 39% occur once, and the top ten carry roughly 23%.

The chain carries TRBV5-1 and TRBJ2-2; D gene unclear. The specimen was blood. This clonotype was sampled from a human donor in good health. The CDR3 DNA reads as TGCGCCAGCAGCTTGCAGTTCTCCAGCGATACCGGGGAGCTGTTTTTT. It codes for CASSLQFSSDTGELFF.